This T cell receptor (beta chain) was observed in a study of blood T cells in healthy people across ages. Overall study context: Researchers report that template switching captured about one barcoded beta molecule per two T cells.

Study findings and constraints: Since the PBMCs were unsorted, naive and antigen-experienced cells could not be conclusively compared. Per-million-T-cell TCR beta diversity fell roughly linearly with age.

Turning to this clonotype: Its matching antigen is unknown.

Primers used in a second PCR of about 7 to 12 cycles were a sample-barcoded 5' primer and a J-beta primer mix. TCRdb re-called the 5' RACE reads with MiXCR, one entry per CDR3 protein. The sample consists of roughly 550,000 distinct CDR3 sequences, 20% to 30% of them appearing once. The same sample was also used in a study of T cells of mothers and their children. That report adds: The authors found no persistent microchimeric T cell clones.

Sequencing was performed on blood. This receptor was identified in a boy younger than 18 in good health.

The CDR3 nucleotides are TGCGCCAGCAGCCAACTAACAGGGAGTCAAGCTTTCTTT. This encodes CASSQLTGSQAFF. The chain couples TRBV4-3 to TRBJ1-1, with D possibly matching TRBD1 (6 bases). Trimming pared 2 bases from V and 9 bases from J, leaving 13 bases between. The CDR3 runs to 13 residues. CDR1 is LGHNA and CDR2 is YSLEER in the germline V gene.